The 28 T cell receptor beta chains reported below all come from one sample, sequenced in a study of T cell changes during pregnancy in multiple sclerosis. The table came from immunoSEQ multiplex PCR; TCRdb's copy has only in-frame clones and leaves some out. The repertoire consists of 40,000 or so clones, with approximately 92% occurring once and the leading ten covering 5% to 6.5%. The sample in question was CD8+ T cells from peripheral blood mononuclear cells, obtained in the third trimester of pregnancy. The receptors here all came from a female donor with multiple sclerosis, enrolled in a pregnancy study.

J is TRBJ2-2 and V is TRBV10-3; 8 bases match TRBD2. Germline V gene data show CDR1 as ENHRY and CDR2 as SYGVKD. Trimming took 3 bases from V and 3 from J; bases not matched to a gene: 9. This CDR3 has 17 amino acids. The CDR3 reads CAISDREGLVDTGELFF. CDR3 DNA sequence: TGTGCCATCAGTGATCGGGAGGGCCTCGTTGACACCGGGGAGCTGTTTTTT.

Only a few counts were recorded for this clone. The V and J genes are TRBV28 and TRBJ1-1; 8 nucleotides align to TRBD1. Germline assignment: CDR1 MDHEN and CDR2 SYDVKM. The length of the CDR3 is 13 residues. V was clipped by 8 bases and J by 4 bases; unmatched bases: 6. CDR3 sequence reads: CASGQGLPTEAFF. The DNA for the CDR3 is TGTGCCAGCGGACAGGGATTACCCACTGAAGCTTTCTTT. Full variable domain (missing parts from reference TRBV28 and TRBJ1-1): DVKVTQSSRYLVKRTGEKVFLECVQDMDHENMFWYRQDPGLGLRLIYFSYDVKMKEKGDIPEGYSVSREKKERFSLILESASTNQTSMYLCASGQGLPTEAFFGQGTRLTVV.

A single count supports this clone. The chain couples TRBV7-3 to TRBJ2-1; 10 bases align to TRBD1. With V trimmed by 4 bases and J by 6 bases, 3 bases remained unmatched. Germline assignment: CDR1 SGHTA and CDR2 FQGTGA. The CDR3 runs to 14 residues. CDR3 residues: CASSSTGGFNEQFF. CDR3 sequence (DNA): TGTGCCAGCAGCTCGACAGGGGGCTTCAATGAGCAGTTCTTC.

The CDR3 loop is CASSLSLYRDRTGPLSKQETQYF. In DNA form, the CDR3 reads TGTGCCAGCAGCTTAAGCCTTTATAGGGACCGGACAGGGCCCTTATCGAAACAAGAGACCCAGTACTTC. The rearrangement uses TRBV7-3 and TRBJ2-5; 8 bases match TRBD1. This CDR3 is built from 23 residues. Per the germline V gene, CDR1 is SGHTA and CDR2 is FQGTGA. V was pared by 1 base and J by 2 bases, with 27 bases of the junction left unmatched.

This clone was seen only once. CDR3 nucleotide sequence: TGCGCCAGCAGCCAAGGGGGGACAGGGGTGGACGAGCAGTACTTC. Its translation is CASSQGGTGVDEQYF. This rearrangement joins TRBV4-3 to TRBJ2-7; 10 nucleotides line up with TRBD1. The germline V gene has CDR1 LGHNA and CDR2 YSLEER. The ends lost 1 base at V and 5 bases at J; junction bases unmatched: 5. The CDR3 consists of 15 residues.

The V and J genes are TRBV16 and TRBJ2-3; D gene ambiguous. The CDR3 extends over 13 amino acids. Germline V gene lookup returns CDR1 KGHSY and CDR2 FQNENV. The ends were cut back, 0 bases at V and 4 bases at J, with 5 bases in the middle. CDR3 protein: CASSQSQADTQYF. Here the CDR3 DNA reads TGTGCCAGCAGCCAATCGCAGGCAGATACGCAGTATTTT.

This sequence joins TRBV6-5 and TRBJ2-5; 11 nucleotides match TRBD2. Germline assignment: CDR1 MNHEY and CDR2 SVGAGI. CDR3 length equals 15 residues. Trimming at V came to 5 bases and at J to 5 bases, leaving 7 bases not matched to a gene. The CDR3 DNA sequence: TGTGCCAGCAGTACACTAGCGGGAGTACTTGAGACCCAGTACTTC. Encoded protein: CASSTLAGVLETQYF.

This chain joins TRBV4-3 and TRBJ2-4; 7 bases fit TRBD2. Losses at the gene ends were 0 bases for V and 7 bases for J; bases not matched to a gene: 9. The CDR3 length is 16 residues. CDR1 and CDR2 from the germline V gene are LGHNA and YSLEER. The CDR3, as DNA: TGCGCCAGCAGCCAAGATCGTGAGACTAGCTTGAACATTCAGTACTTC. Translation gives CASSQDRETSLNIQYF.

The chain combines TRBV5-5 with TRBJ2-7; 8 bases line up with TRBD1. Germline CDR1 and CDR2: SGHKS and YYEKEE (reference sequence). The CDR3 sequence is 14 residues long. Trimming removed 3 bases from V and 2 bases from J; junction bases left unmatched: 4. In DNA form, the CDR3 reads TGTGCCAGCAGCTGGGGACAGGAGACCTACGAGCAGTACTTC. It is translated as CASSWGQETYEQYF.

This chain connects TRBV10-3 to TRBJ1-1; 9 nucleotides line up with TRBD1. V dropped 6 bases and J dropped 6; count of bases not matched to a gene: 11. Germline V CDR1 and CDR2: ENHRY, SYGVKD. The CDR3 totals 15 residues. The CDR3 is CAIRETDRGGPEAFF. The DNA of the CDR3 is TGTGCCATCAGAGAGACGGACAGGGGCGGACCTGAAGCTTTCTTT.

The chain recombines TRBV15 with TRBJ2-1, with 12 bases that match TRBD2. The junction had 5 bases not matched to a gene; V was cut back by 3 bases and J by 8 bases. The CDR3 is 15 amino acids. Germline CDR1 and CDR2: LNHNV and YYDKDF (reference sequence). The CDR3 sequence: CATSSPTSGSYEQFF. The CDR3 nucleotides read TGTGCCACCAGCAGCCCGACTAGCGGGAGCTATGAGCAGTTCTTC.

This chain joins TRBV11-2 and TRBJ2-7; D might be TRBD2 (6 bases). The CDR3 totals 16 residues. CDR1 is SGHAT, CDR2 FQNNGV, per germline. Trimming took 4 bases from V and 3 from J, leaving 19 bases between them. CDR3 in DNA: TGTGCCAGCAGCTCGACGATGGGACTCGACATCTACGAGCAGTACTTC. Translating gives CASSSTMGLDIYEQYF.

The V call is TRBV27, the J call TRBJ1-1; possible D gene TRBD1, 6 bases. CDR1 and CDR2 from the germline V gene are MNHEY and SMNVEV (reference sequence). CDR3 size: 14 residues. V was trimmed by 5 bases and J by 4 bases, leaving 14 bases between them. CDR3 region: CASSARSGVTEAFF. CDR3 nucleotide sequence: TGTGCCAGCAGTGCTCGGTCAGGGGTCACTGAAGCTTTCTTT.

This clone has only one observation. The chain recombines TRBV19 with TRBJ2-3; 9 bases align to TRBD1. This CDR3 is built from 14 residues. Germline CDR1 is LNHDA and CDR2 is SQIVND (reference sequence). Trimming cost V 8 bases and J 2 bases; bases outside gene matches: 5. CDR3 region: CASVGTGFTDTQYF. The CDR3, as DNA: TGTGCCAGTGTTGGGACAGGGTTCACAGATACGCAGTATTTT.

The chain joins TRBV28 to TRBJ2-7; tentative D call: TRBD2 (6 bases). Germline lookup yields CDR1 MDHEN and CDR2 SYDVKM. The ends were cut back, 6 bases at V and 7 bases at J, with 22 bases in the middle. CDR3 length equals 15 residues. In DNA, the CDR3 is TGTGCCAGCAGCCCCCGGAGGGAGCCAAGAGTAGAGCAGTACTTC. Amino acid sequence: CASSPRREPRVEQYF.

The CDR3 bases are TGTGCCAGCAGCTCCCTAGCAGAGCAGTACTTC. Its translation: CASSSLAEQYF. This chain links TRBV7-8 with TRBJ2-7, with D possibly being TRBD2 (5 bases). There are 11 residues in the CDR3. Germline CDR1 reads SGHVS; CDR2 reads FQNEAQ. V lost 4 bases and J 7 bases, leaving 8 bases between the germline ends.

The rearrangement links TRBV4-1 to TRBJ2-1; TRBD2 matches at 13 bases. Germline V gene lookup returns CDR1 MGHRA and CDR2 YSYEKL. Germline trimming cut 2 bases from V and 5 bases from J; bases unmatched to any gene: 9. There are 18 residues in the CDR3. CDR3 sequence (DNA): TGCGCCAGCAGCCAAAGTTACCAAGGACTAGCGGGAGACAATGAGCAGTTCTTC. This codes for CASSQSYQGLAGDNEQFF.

The V gene is TRBV19, the J gene TRBJ2-5, with 13 nucleotides matching TRBD2. V lost 1 base, J lost 4 bases, and 6 bases stayed unmatched. The CDR3 sequence is 17 residues long. Per the germline V gene, CDR1 is LNHDA and CDR2 is SQIVND (reference sequence). The CDR3 protein is CASSIVSGLAGVETQYF. CDR3 DNA sequence: TGTGCCAGTAGTATAGTTAGCGGACTAGCGGGGGTAGAGACCCAGTACTTC.

J is TRBJ2-3 and V is TRBV19; tentatively, D is TRBD2 (6 bases). V was pared by 9 bases and J by 6 bases, with 13 bases between. Germline V gene lookup returns CDR1 LNHDA and CDR2 SQIVND (reference sequence). The CDR3 totals 12 residues. CDR3 in DNA: TGTGCCAGCACGGGGGTGTCGGATACGCAGTATTTT. Translation gives CASTGVSDTQYF.

This clone was counted once. The V call is TRBV4-1, the J call TRBJ2-1; D is perhaps TRBD1 (5 bases). The CDR3 consists of 15 residues. CDR1 MGHRA and CDR2 YSYEKL come from the germline V gene. The V end lost 1 base, the J end lost 0 bases, and 7 bases lay between the germline ends. CDR3 nucleotides: TGCGCCAGCAGCCAAGTAGGGGACTCCTACAATGAGCAGTTCTTC. It translates to CASSQVGDSYNEQFF.

This clone is a singleton in its sample. CDR3 bases: TGTGCCAGTAGTATAGCAACAGGGGTAAATCAGCCCCAGCATTTT. Translated: CASSIATGVNQPQHF. The chain carries TRBV19 and TRBJ1-5, with 7 bases fitting TRBD1. CDR1 and CDR2 from the germline V gene are LNHDA and SQIVND (reference sequence). This CDR3 has 15 amino acids. V dropped 1 base and J dropped 4; count of bases not matched to a gene: 4.

The chain links TRBV4-3 to TRBJ1-4; 8 bases fit TRBD1. V dropped 4 bases and J dropped 12; count of bases not matched to a gene: 10. Per the germline V gene, CDR1 is LGHNA and CDR2 is YSLEER. This CDR3 comprises 14 residues. The CDR3 here is CASSPDRGGGELFF. CDR3 bases: TGCGCCAGCAGCCCCGACAGGGGAGGGGGGGAACTGTTTTTT.

Comments on this clone: One end of the junction does not line up with germline, which may come from a read error. This rearrangement joins TRBV7-7 to TRBJ2-5; D tentatively fits TRBD1 or TRBD2 (6 bases each). Germline values: CDR1 SSHAT, CDR2 FNYEAQ (reference sequence). The CDR3 is 15 residues long. CDR3 coding DNA: TGTGCTAGCAGCTTAGGGGGACTCGCCCAAGAGACCCAGTACTTC. Translated: CASSLGGLAQETQYF. The whole variable domain, remainder taken from reference TRBV7-7 and TRBJ2-5, is GAGVSQSPRYKVTKRGQDVTLRCDPISSHATLYWYQQALGQGPEFLTYFNYEAQPDKSGLPSDRFSAERPEGSISTLTIQRTEQRDSAMYRCASSLGGLAQETQYFGPGTRLLVL.

The rearrangement uses TRBV4-2 and TRBJ2-2; D remains ambiguous. V was trimmed by 0 bases and J by 0 bases, leaving 5 bases between them. The germline V gene encodes CDR1 LGHNA and CDR2 YNFKEQ. The CDR3 has 15 amino acids. Written as DNA, the CDR3 is TGTGCCAGCAGCCAAGATATAACGAACACCGGGGAGCTGTTTTTT. Protein sequence: CASSQDITNTGELFF.

The V gene is TRBV7-2, the J gene TRBJ1-1; D gene ambiguous. The CDR3 totals 14 residues. Germline V gene lookup returns CDR1 SGHTA and CDR2 FQGNSA. V lost 5 bases and J lost 5, with 15 bases in between. The CDR3 DNA sequence: TGTGCCAGCAGCCCCCGGGGAGAAGATACTGAAGCTTTCTTT. Its translation is CASSPRGEDTEAFF.

CDR3 sequence: CASSSRDYEVVNEQYF. The CDR3 nucleotides are TGTGCCAGCAGCAGCCGGGACTACGAAGTAGTCAACGAGCAGTACTTC. This chain uses TRBV11-3 with TRBJ2-7; 7 nucleotides agree with TRBD2. This CDR3 contains 16 residues. CDR1 and CDR2 from the germline V gene are SGHNT and YENEEA. With V trimmed by 5 bases and J by 5 bases, 15 bases remained unmatched.

This chain links TRBV27 with TRBJ2-7; 9 bases line up with TRBD2. With V trimmed by 3 bases and J by 4 bases, 1 base remained unmatched. The CDR3 length is 13 residues. CDR1 is MNHEY, CDR2 SMNVEV, per germline (reference sequence). DNA for the CDR3: TGTGCCAGCAGTTTTAGCGGGAGTTACGAGCAGTACTTC. This translates into CASSFSGSYEQYF.

The chain is built from TRBV9 and TRBJ2-7; 10 nucleotides match TRBD1. CDR3 length: 16 amino acids. Per the germline V gene, CDR1 is SGDLS and CDR2 is YYNGEE. V shed 4 bases, J shed 2 bases, and the junction held 9 bases outside the gene matches. This CDR3 reads CASSPYSGTGAYEQYF. DNA of the CDR3: TGTGCCAGCAGCCCCTACTCCGGGACAGGGGCCTACGAGCAGTACTTC.